This is a list of T cell receptor beta chains from one sample in a study of patients and donors after allogeneic stem cell transplantation. One entry per CDR3 protein results from TCRdb running MiXCR on the RT-PCR reads. Among 40,000 to 45,000 distinct CDR3 sequences listed, roughly 30% were seen once. Sequences were obtained from blood, either unsorted or a sorted T cell fraction (not recorded which). The receptors shown here come from a human donor who was either an allogeneic HSCT recipient or a stem cell or donor lymphocyte infusion donor (not recorded which). It is not recorded whose cells these are; they may come from a transplant donor. The CDR3 runs from the conserved cysteine through the conserved F or W. D genes are given only for firm matches. Where a row states a size, it is once, few, many or the class of an expanded clone; other rows omit it.

TRBJ2-3 | TRBV28 | NA | NA | CASSLWGDVPTDTQYF | TGTGCCAGCAGTCTCTGGGGGGACGTACCCACAGATACGCAGTATTTT
TRBJ2-5 | TRBV10-3 | few | NA | CAISDSNQETQYF | TGTGCCATCAGCGACAGCAACCAAGAGACCCAGTACTTC
TRBJ1-5 | TRBV28 | few | NA | CASREGGNQPQHF | TGTGCCAGCAGGGAGGGGGGAAATCAGCCCCAGCATTTT
TRBJ1-2 | TRBV12-3/TRBV12-4 | NA | NA | CASSLGLQGHGYTF | TGTGCCAGCAGTTTAGGCCTCCAAGGGCATGGCTACACCTTC
TRBJ2-1 | TRBV20-1 | NA | NA | CGAMGGHGEQFF | TGCGGCGCAATGGGAGGCCATGGGGAGCAGTTCTTC
TRBJ2-1 | TRBV4-3 | NA | TRBD2 | CASSRILMAGGPNEQFF | TGCGCCAGCAGCCGAATACTGATGGCGGGAGGCCCCAATGAGCAGTTCTTC
TRBJ2-3 | TRBV29-1 | few | NA | CSASRLSHTQYF | TGCAGCGCCTCGCGACTATCCCACACGCAGTATTTT
TRBJ2-5 | TRBV29-1 | few | NA | CSVPQRLEPQTQYF | TGCAGCGTCCCTCAGAGATTAGAACCGCAGACCCAGTACTTC
TRBJ2-7 | TRBV6-5 | NA | TRBD1 | CASSYLGTVSSYEQYF | TGTGCCAGCAGTTACTTAGGGACAGTCAGCTCCTACGAGCAGTACTTC
TRBJ1-3 | TRBV7-8 | many | TRBD1 | CASRLGQLTGNTIYF | TGTGCCAGCAGGTTGGGACAGCTCACTGGAAACACCATATATTTT
TRBJ2-1 | TRBV12-3/TRBV12-4 | NA | TRBD2 | CASIYGGSSYNEQFF | TGTGCCAGCATTTACGGGGGGAGCTCCTACAATGAGCAGTTCTTC
TRBJ1-3 | TRBV28 | few | NA | CASSLSEGYTIYF | TGTGCCAGCAGTTTATCAGAGGGATACACCATATATTTT
TRBJ1-4 | TRBV29-1 | many | NA | CSVDGNRGKLFF | TGCAGCGTTGACGGCAACCGGGGAAAACTGTTTTTT
TRBJ2-7 | TRBV29-1 | few | NA | CSAQNGGTYEQYF | TGCAGCGCCCAGAATGGCGGAACCTACGAGCAGTACTTC
TRBJ2-7 | TRBV6-5 | NA | NA | CASSYSLGGQDPYEQYF | TGTGCCAGCAGTTATAGTCTCGGGGGTCAGGACCCCTACGAGCAGTACTTC
TRBJ2-3 | TRBV5-1 | few | NA | CASRGAVLTDTQYF | TGCGCCAGCAGGGGGGCAGTTCTCACAGATACGCAGTATTTT
TRBJ2-7 | TRBV20-1 | NA | TRBD1 | CSARGDRSSYEQYF | TGCAGTGCTAGGGGGGACAGGAGCTCCTACGAGCAGTACTTC
TRBJ1-5 | TRBV5-6 | few | NA | CASSSGARNQPQHF | TGTGCCAGCAGCTCAGGGGCTCGCAATCAGCCCCAGCATTTT
TRBJ2-3 | TRBV12-3/TRBV12-4 | NA | NA | CASSLRAGSTDTQYF | TGTGCCAGCAGTTTGCGGGCAGGCAGCACAGATACGCAGTATTTT
TRBJ2-1 | TRBV5-1 | few | NA | CASSLQNPRTDYYNEQFF | TGCGCCAGCAGCTTGCAGAACCCCCGGACAGATTACTACAATGAGCAGTTCTTC
TRBJ2-7 | TRBV20-1 | few | NA | CSAVPARALYEQYF | TGCAGTGCTGTCCCGGCCAGGGCCCTCTACGAGCAGTACTTC
TRBJ2-1 | TRBV5-1 | NA | NA | CASSPRAQNEQFF | TGCGCCAGCAGCCCCCGGGCTCAAAATGAGCAGTTCTTC
TRBJ2-7 | TRBV29-1 | NA | NA | CSAFDRSSYEQYF | TGCAGCGCCTTTGACCGCAGCTCCTACGAGCAGTACTTC
TRBJ1-1 | TRBV18 | many | TRBD1 | CASSRNRDSEAFF | TGTGCCAGCTCACGTAACCGGGACAGTGAAGCTTTCTTT
TRBJ1-1 | TRBV29-1 | NA | NA | CSVRGMNTEAFF | TGCAGCGTTCGAGGTATGAACACTGAAGCTTTCTTT
TRBJ1-4 | TRBV11-2 | NA | TRBD1 | CASSLTRTGSGLNEKLFF | TGTGCCAGCAGCTTGACACGGACAGGGTCCGGCCTAAATGAAAAACTGTTTTTT
TRBJ2-1 | TRBV28 | NA | NA | CASSFLAGYNEQFF | TGTGCCAGCAGTTTTCTGGCGGGGTACAATGAGCAGTTCTTC
TRBJ2-2 | TRBV11-2 | NA | NA | CASSQDRTGELFF | TGTGCCAGCAGTCAGGACCGGACCGGGGAGCTGTTTTTT
TRBJ1-1 | TRBV28 | NA | TRBD1 | CASSFLGQGRDTEAFF | TGTGCCAGCAGTTTCCTGGGACAGGGAAGGGACACTGAAGCTTTCTTT
TRBJ1-1 | TRBV6-6 | few | NA | CASSYGVGTEAFF | TGTGCCAGCAGTTACGGGGTGGGCACTGAAGCTTTCTTT
TRBJ1-5 | TRBV6-5 | few | NA | CASRAGIRLNQPQHF | TGTGCCAGCAGGGCGGGGATCAGACTGAATCAGCCCCAGCATTTT
TRBJ1-6 | TRBV27 | many | NA | CASSSGRPNSPLHF | TGTGCCAGCAGTAGTGGCCGTCCAAATTCACCCCTCCACTTT
TRBJ2-7 | TRBV21-1 | NA | NA | CASSMGLAVLHEQYF | TGTGCCAGCAGCATGGGACTAGCGGTCCTCCACGAGCAGTACTTC